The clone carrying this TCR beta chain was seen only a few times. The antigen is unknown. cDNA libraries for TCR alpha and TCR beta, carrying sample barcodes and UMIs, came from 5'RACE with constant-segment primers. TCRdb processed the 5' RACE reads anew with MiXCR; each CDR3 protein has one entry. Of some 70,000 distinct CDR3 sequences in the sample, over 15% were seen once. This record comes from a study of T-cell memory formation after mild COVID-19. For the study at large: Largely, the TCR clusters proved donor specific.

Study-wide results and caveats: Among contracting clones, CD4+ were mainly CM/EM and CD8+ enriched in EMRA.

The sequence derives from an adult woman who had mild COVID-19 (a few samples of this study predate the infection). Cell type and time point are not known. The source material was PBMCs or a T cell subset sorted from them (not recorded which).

In nucleotides, the CDR3 is TGTGCCAGTAGCATTAGCGGGAGGCTCACAGATACGCAGTATTTT. This sequence encodes CASSISGRLTDTQYF. The chain carries TRBV19 and TRBJ2-3, with 10 bases that match TRBD2. The CDR3 consists of 15 residues. The V gene's germline CDR1 is LNHDA and CDR2 SQIVND (reference sequence). The V gene end was trimmed by 6 bases and the J gene end by 2 bases; junction bases not matched to a gene: 5.